This T cell receptor beta chain was profiled in a study of OX40 agonist ivuxolimab in advanced cancers. Overall study context: Under the entry rules, prior anti-PD-1, anti-PD-L1 or anti-CTLA-4 therapy was allowed, and 40% had some.

Overall study findings and caveats: The study observed clonal expansion of CD4+ and CD8+ blood T cells by week 6 at 0.1 to 3.0 mg/kg. Patients with a partial response at 0.1-3.0 mg/kg had among the lowest clonal expansion.

Repertoires were generated with immunoSEQ multiplex PCR, while TCRdb's copy carries only in-frame clones and drops some. This table has fewer than 40,000 clones, around 86% appearing once. This clone has a handful of counts. Its antigen is as yet unknown. Sequenced material: CD4+ or CD8+ T cells sorted from blood, taken in a trial of the OX40 agonist ivuxolimab. The sequence derives from an adult with an advanced solid tumor such as melanoma, head and neck, liver or kidney cancer.

The CDR3 sequence: CAISAAQGWYGYTF. In nucleotides, the CDR3 is TGTGCCATCAGCGCGGCTCAGGGTTGGTATGGCTACACCTTC. The chain combines TRBV10-3 with TRBJ1-2; perhaps TRBD1 as D (5 bases). The ends were cut back, 6 bases at V and 5 bases at J, with 16 bases in the middle. In germline, CDR1 is ENHRY, CDR2 SYGVKD. This CDR3 comprises 14 residues.